These 30 T cell receptor beta chains share one sample of origin, sequenced in a study of blood T cell repertoires in COVID-19. Profiled with immunoSEQ multiplex PCR; TCRdb holds only in-frame clones, not every one. This table has 200,000 or so clones, just under 85% appearing once. The sequenced material came from peripheral blood. The source is a man aged 55 to 70 with COVID-19, enrolled during active disease.

This clone was seen only a few times. This chain connects TRBV5-1 to TRBJ1-1, with D possibly TRBD1 on 6 matching bases. The CDR3 spans 15 residues. Germline V CDR1 and CDR2: SGHRS, YFSETQ. Between the trimmed V and J ends, which lost 0 bases and 1 base, there was a span of 10 bases. The CDR3 region is CASSLADRPNTEAFF. In DNA form, the CDR3 reads TGCGCCAGCAGCTTGGCCGACAGGCCGAACACTGAAGCTTTCTTT. Full variable domain (rest looked up from reference TRBV5-1 and TRBJ1-1): KAGVTQTPRYLIKTRGQQVTLSCSPISGHRSVSWYQQTPGQGLQFLFEYFSETQRNKGNFPGRFSGRQFSNSRSEMNVSTLELGDSALYLCASSLADRPNTEAFFGQGTRLTVV.

The table lists this clone with a few counts. V is TRBV6-1 and J is TRBJ1-6; D possibly corresponds to TRBD1 (5 bases). Germline lookup yields CDR1 MNHNS and CDR2 SASEGT. This CDR3 contains 15 residues. V lost 2 bases, J lost 7 bases, and 12 bases lay in between. The CDR3 coding sequence is TGTGCCAGCAGTGAAAAAAGTCAGGGAAATTCACCCCTCCACTTT. Translating it yields CASSEKSQGNSPLHF.

The chain links TRBV24-1 to TRBJ1-2, with 7 bases fitting TRBD1. The CDR3 is 13 amino acids. In germline, CDR1 is KGHDR, CDR2 SFDVKD. V gave up 6 bases and J gave up 1 base; unmatched junction bases: 1. CDR3 in amino acids: CATSTGDNYGYTF. As DNA, the CDR3 is TGTGCCACCAGTACAGGGGATAACTATGGCTACACCTTC.

This clone was seen only a few times. V usage is TRBV6-1 and J usage is TRBJ1-4; 8 bases match TRBD1. Per the germline V gene, CDR1 is MNHNS and CDR2 is SASEGT. The CDR3 has 16 amino acids. V shed 4 bases and J 7 bases; nucleotides not matched to a gene: 11. CDR3 residues: CASSVKGRTGSEKLFF. In nucleotides, the CDR3 is TGTGCCAGCAGTGTCAAGGGTCGGACAGGGTCTGAAAAACTGTTTTTT.

V gene TRBV9 combines with J gene TRBJ1-2; weak D call: TRBD1 (5 bases). The CDR3 contains 12 residues. Germline CDR1 reads SGDLS; CDR2 reads YYNGEE. The V and J ends lost 0 bases and 8 bases respectively, with 8 bases between them. CDR3 DNA: TGTGCCAGCAGCGTAGAGGGGCGCGGCTACACCTTC. This sequence encodes CASSVEGRGYTF.

J is TRBJ2-1 and V is TRBV11-2; 12 bases fit TRBD2. The CDR3 consists of 15 residues. Per the germline V gene, CDR1 is SGHAT and CDR2 is FQNNGV. Losses at the gene ends were 5 bases for V and 1 base for J; bases not matched to a gene: 0. The CDR3 region is CASSLAGGSYNEQFF. DNA for the CDR3: TGTGCCAGCAGCCTAGCGGGAGGGTCCTACAATGAGCAGTTCTTC.

This clone was detected a few times. The rearrangement links TRBV27 to TRBJ1-1; 7 positions agree with TRBD1. Germline trimming cut 3 bases from V and 0 bases from J; bases unmatched to any gene: 4. The CDR3 length is 15 residues. In germline, CDR1 is MNHEY, CDR2 SMNVEV (reference sequence). Here the CDR3 DNA reads TGTGCCAGCAGTTTTCAAGGGGGCTTGAACACTGAAGCTTTCTTT. Translation gives CASSFQGGLNTEAFF.

V is TRBV14 and J is TRBJ2-1, with 15 bases that match TRBD2. This CDR3 contains 15 residues. The V and J ends lost 4 bases and 9 bases, in that order; junction bases with no gene match: 4. Per the germline V gene, CDR1 is SGHDN and CDR2 is FVKESK. CDR3 coding DNA: TGTGCCAGCAGCCCTGGGACTAGCGGGAGGACTGAGCAGTTCTTC. Translating gives CASSPGTSGRTEQFF. Drawing the rest from reference TRBV14 and TRBJ2-1, the complete variable domain is EAGVTQFPSHSVIEKGQTVTLRCDPISGHDNLYWYRRVMGKEIKFLLHFVKESKQDESGMPNNRFLAERTGGTYSTLKVQPAELEDSGVYFCASSPGTSGRTEQFFGPGTRLTVL.

This clone has a handful of counts. The gene calls are TRBV19 and TRBJ1-3; TRBD1 matches at 8 bases. V lost 6 bases, J lost 0 bases, and 1 base stayed unmatched. Per germline, CDR1 LNHDA and CDR2 SQIVND (reference sequence). This CDR3 spans 14 amino acids. The CDR3 DNA reads TGTGCCAGTAGGGACAGGGCCTCTGGAAACACCATATATTTT. Its protein product is CASRDRASGNTIYF.

The gene calls are TRBV28 and TRBJ1-5; unclear D gene. V was shortened by 5 bases and J by 4 bases, with 18 bases between the two germline ends. This CDR3 spans 16 amino acids. Germline-derived CDR1 and CDR2 are MDHEN and SYDVKM. This chain's CDR3 is CASSEPSGAPNQPQHF. CDR3 sequence (DNA): TGTGCCAGCAGTGAACCCTCAGGTGCCCCAAATCAGCCCCAGCATTTT.

This clone was counted a few times. The chain is built from TRBV19 and TRBJ1-1; no clear D. The CDR3 totals 15 residues. V gave up 5 bases and J gave up 4 bases, with 17 bases separating them. Germline loops: CDR1 LNHDA, CDR2 SQIVND (reference sequence). CDR3 sequence reads: CASSSRDDTITEAFF. The CDR3 DNA is TGTGCCAGTAGTTCCCGAGACGACACGATCACTGAAGCTTTCTTT. Using reference TRBV19 and TRBJ1-1 for the parts outside the CDR3, the full variable domain is DGGITQSPKYLFRKEGQNVTLSCEQNLNHDAMYWYRQDPGQGLRLIYYSQIVNDFQKGDIAEGYSVSREKKESFPLTVTSAQKNPTAFYLCASSSRDDTITEAFFGQGTRLTVV.

The V call is TRBV20-1, the J call TRBJ1-5; a possible D gene is TRBD1 (6 bases). The CDR3 loop spans 13 amino acids. Trimming left V 3 bases short and J 5 bases short, with 11 bases between. The germline V gene encodes CDR1 DFQATT and CDR2 SNEGSKA (reference sequence). In nucleotides, the CDR3 is TGCAGTGCTAGTGGACAGTTCGATCAGCCCCAGCATTTT. Residues: CSASGQFDQPQHF.

CDR3 region: CASSPRTSANTGELFF. CDR3 nucleotides: TGTGCCAGCAGCCCCAGGACTAGCGCGAACACCGGGGAGCTGTTTTTT. The genes are TRBV11-3 and TRBJ2-2; 9 bases agree with TRBD2. J lost 0 bases, V lost 5 bases, and 4 bases had no gene match. The length of the CDR3 is 16 residues. Germline CDR1 SGHNT, CDR2 YENEEA.

This clone was seen a handful of times. The rearrangement joins TRBV27 to TRBJ1-2; TRBD1 matches 7 bases. The CDR3 length is 13 residues. The germline CDR1 and CDR2 sequences are MNHEY and SMNVEV (reference sequence). The V segment lost 5 bases and the J segment 4 bases; nucleotides outside the gene matches: 4. The CDR3 bases are TGTGCCAGCAGTCCAAGACAGGGCTATGGCTACACCTTC. Translation: CASSPRQGYGYTF.

The V call is TRBV9, the J call TRBJ1-2, with 9 bases aligning to TRBD1. J lost 7 bases, V lost 0 bases, and 10 bases had no gene match. Germline CDR1 is SGDLS and CDR2 is YYNGEE. This CDR3 region has 16 residues. The CDR3 DNA sequence: TGTGCCAGCAGCGTAGCTAAGGGGACAGGGATGAGTGGCTACACCTTC. Its translation: CASSVAKGTGMSGYTF.

This chain links TRBV5-1 with TRBJ2-1; 7 bases fit TRBD1. The germline gives CDR1 SGHRS, CDR2 YFSETQ. This CDR3 is 15 amino acids long. Losses at the gene ends were 0 bases for V and 1 base for J; bases not matched to a gene: 1. The CDR3 loop reads CASSLEDRSYNEQFF. The DNA of the CDR3 is TGCGCCAGCAGCTTGGAGGACAGGTCCTACAATGAGCAGTTCTTC. The entire variable domain, with the rest obtained from reference TRBV5-1 and TRBJ2-1, is as follows: KAGVTQTPRYLIKTRGQQVTLSCSPISGHRSVSWYQQTPGQGLQFLFEYFSETQRNKGNFPGRFSGRQFSNSRSEMNVSTLELGDSALYLCASSLEDRSYNEQFFGPGTRLTVL.

V and J are TRBV2 and TRBJ2-7; 8 bases line up with TRBD1. J was trimmed by 4 bases and V by 6 bases; bases with no gene match: 8. The germline gives CDR1 SNHLY, CDR2 FYNNEI. The CDR3 loop spans 14 amino acids. The CDR3 DNA reads TGTGCCAGCAGGGACGGGACAGGACCATACGAGCAGTACTTC. This encodes CASRDGTGPYEQYF. The full variable domain, in which reference TRBV2 and TRBJ2-7 provide the parts outside the CDR3, is EPEVTQTPSHQVTQMGQEVILRCVPISNHLYFYWYRQILGQKVEFLVSFYNNEISEKSEIFDDQFSVERPDGSNFTLKIRSTKLEDSAMYFCASRDGTGPYEQYFGPGTRLTVT.

The chain combines TRBV28 with TRBJ1-2; 7 nucleotides align to TRBD1. The CDR3 runs 16 residues. V lost 4 bases to trimming and J lost 4 bases; unmatched junction nucleotides: 12. In germline, CDR1 is MDHEN, CDR2 SYDVKM. The CDR3 coding sequence is TGTGCCAGCAGTTCCCTCCTAGGGGGCGTTTCCTATGGCTACACCTTC. This encodes CASSSLLGGVSYGYTF.

This sequence joins TRBV6-5 and TRBJ1-6; no clear D gene. This CDR3 region has 13 residues. Germline loops: CDR1 MNHEY, CDR2 SVGAGI. V dropped 6 bases and J dropped 16 bases, with 19 bases sitting between them. The CDR3 sequence is CASSPREGSVLHF. DNA of the CDR3: TGTGCCAGCAGCCCCCGGGAAGGTTCAGTTCTCCACTTT.

The V call is TRBV27, the J call TRBJ1-6; TRBD1 aligns across 9 bases. The CDR3 loop spans 15 amino acids. Losses at the gene ends were 4 bases for V and 9 bases for J; bases not matched to a gene: 7. CDR1 is MNHEY, CDR2 SMNVEV, per germline (reference sequence). DNA for the CDR3: TGTGCCAGCAGTTCGACCGGGACAGGGAGTTCACCCCTCCACTTT. It translates to CASSSTGTGSSPLHF.

The chain uses TRBV5-6 and TRBJ1-3, with D perhaps matching TRBD1 (5 bases). Trimming removed 1 base from V and 2 bases from J, with 16 bases in between. Germline V gene sequence: CDR1 SGHDT, CDR2 YYEEEE. The CDR3 sequence is 17 residues long. The CDR3 here is CASSLPGRHVAGNTIYF. The CDR3 DNA is TGTGCCAGCAGCTTGCCAGGGCGGCATGTAGCTGGAAACACCATATATTTT.

The V call is TRBV5-5, the J call TRBJ1-5, with D maybe TRBD1 (5 bases). From germline, CDR1 is SGHKS and CDR2 YYEKEE (reference sequence). V lost 0 bases and J 5 bases, leaving 12 bases between the germline ends. The CDR3 contains 15 residues. The CDR3 DNA reads TGTGCCAGCAGCTTGGCGGGGGGAAGTTATCAGCCCCAGCATTTT. Its protein product is CASSLAGGSYQPQHF.

This clone was detected once. The chain employs TRBV10-3 and TRBJ2-1; D ambiguous. There are 11 residues in the CDR3. Germline values: CDR1 ENHRY, CDR2 SYGVKD. The germline V and J ends were trimmed by 2 bases and 7 bases, with 3 bases remaining between them. Written as DNA, the CDR3 is TGTGCCATCAGTGAGCGGAATGAGCAGTTCTTC. Its translation: CAISERNEQFF.

The chain employs TRBV4-1 and TRBJ2-5, with TRBD2 matching 9 bases. The CDR3 sequence is 16 residues long. The ends lost 3 bases at V and 3 bases at J; junction bases unmatched: 8. Germline V gives CDR1 MGHRA, CDR2 YSYEKL. In DNA, the CDR3 is TGCGCCAGCAGCCAGTCCGGGACTAGCCTTAAAGAGACCCAGTACTTC. It translates to CASSQSGTSLKETQYF.

The V call is TRBV5-4, the J call TRBJ2-2, with TRBD1 matching over 12 bases. J lost 1 base, V lost 3 bases, and 4 bases had no gene match. This CDR3 has 17 amino acids. The V gene's germline CDR1 is SGHNT and CDR2 YYREEE (reference sequence). The CDR3 coding sequence is TGTGCCAGCAGCTCCGGGACAGGGGGCTGGAACACCGGGGAGCTGTTTTTT. Encoded protein: CASSSGTGGWNTGELFF.

The chain carries TRBV5-1 and TRBJ1-6; 8 positions match TRBD1. J lost 9 bases, V lost 2 bases, and 7 bases had no gene match. The CDR3 consists of 15 residues. Germline V CDR1 and CDR2: SGHRS, YFSETQ. CDR3 sequence: CASSFQGQGGSPLHF. CDR3 nucleotide sequence: TGCGCCAGCAGCTTCCAAGGACAGGGTGGTTCACCCCTCCACTTT.

The chain carries TRBV9 and TRBJ2-7, with 9 bases that match TRBD1. J lost 5 bases, V lost 0 bases, and 15 bases had no gene match. The CDR3 runs to 18 residues. The V gene's germline CDR1 is SGDLS and CDR2 YYNGEE. The CDR3 protein is CASSVVWVWDRAEDEQYF. The CDR3 DNA reads as TGTGCCAGCAGCGTAGTATGGGTTTGGGACAGGGCGGAGGACGAGCAGTACTTC.

In the case of this clone: Within the sample, other DNA sequences also encode this same CDR3. The genes are TRBV6-5 and TRBJ1-5; weak D call: TRBD1 (6 bases). The V gene's germline CDR1 is MNHEY and CDR2 SVGAGI. This CDR3 has 15 residues. V lost 2 bases, J lost 2 bases, and 10 bases lay in between. The CDR3 bases are TGTGCCAGCAGTTACGGGGGGGCTGGCAATCAGCCCCAGCATTTT. Its protein is CASSYGGAGNQPQHF.

J is TRBJ1-5 and V is TRBV6-5; D is possibly TRBD1 (6 bases). Looked up from germline, CDR1 is MNHEY and CDR2 is SVGAGI. The CDR3 totals 14 residues. V lost 6 bases, J lost 4 bases, and 13 bases lay in between. The CDR3 here is CASSLDRRNQPQHF. CDR3 DNA: TGTGCCAGCAGCCTCGACAGGCGGAATCAGCCCCAGCATTTT.

This chain uses TRBV5-1 with TRBJ2-5, with TRBD2 matching over 11 bases. With 4 bases clipped from V and 2 bases from J, the junction kept 7 bases outside the gene matches. The CDR3 runs to 16 residues. Germline-derived CDR1 and CDR2 are SGHRS and YFSETQ. CDR3 residues: CASSPRTSGLQETQYF. DNA of the CDR3: TGCGCCAGCAGCCCTAGGACTAGCGGGTTACAAGAGACCCAGTACTTC.